Sequencing of this T cell receptor beta chain was carried out in a study of shared clonotypes between healthy human individuals. Regarding the study as a whole: It was observed that approximately 5% of naive CD4 clonotypes were shared across a few donors.

Turning to this clone: Its target is unknown.

Trimming left V 4 bases short and J 8 bases short, with 13 bases between. This CDR3 region has 13 residues. CDR1 and CDR2 (germline): MNHNY, SVGAGI (reference sequence). Here immunoSEQ multiplex PCR was the method, and the copy in TCRdb shows in-frame clones only, minus some. The table lists roughly 700,000 clones, around 67% of them singletons. Naive CD4+ cells were CD45RA-selected; the remaining cells were memory. The TCR originated in a woman aged 25 to 39 in good health. Sequenced sample: memory CD4+ T cells sorted from blood. Specified subset: CD45RA-negative fraction. The V gene is TRBV6-6, the J gene TRBJ2-3; D gene unclear. The CDR3 is CASSSSTGVTQYF. The CDR3 bases are TGTGCCAGCAGTTCGTCCACTGGGGTTACGCAGTATTTT.